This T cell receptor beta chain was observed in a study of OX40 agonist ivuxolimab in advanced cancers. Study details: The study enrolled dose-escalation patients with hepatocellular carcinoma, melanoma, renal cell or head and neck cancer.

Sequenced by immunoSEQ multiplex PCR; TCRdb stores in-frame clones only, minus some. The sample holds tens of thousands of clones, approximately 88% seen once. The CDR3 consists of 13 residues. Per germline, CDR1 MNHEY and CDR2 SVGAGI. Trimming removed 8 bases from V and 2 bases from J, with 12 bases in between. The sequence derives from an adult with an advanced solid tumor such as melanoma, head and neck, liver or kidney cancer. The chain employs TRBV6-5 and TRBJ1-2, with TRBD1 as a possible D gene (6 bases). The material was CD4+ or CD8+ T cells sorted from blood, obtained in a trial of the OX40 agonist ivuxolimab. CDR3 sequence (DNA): TGTGCCAGCCATGGGGGGGCCAACTATGGCTACACCTTC. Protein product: CASHGGANYGYTF.